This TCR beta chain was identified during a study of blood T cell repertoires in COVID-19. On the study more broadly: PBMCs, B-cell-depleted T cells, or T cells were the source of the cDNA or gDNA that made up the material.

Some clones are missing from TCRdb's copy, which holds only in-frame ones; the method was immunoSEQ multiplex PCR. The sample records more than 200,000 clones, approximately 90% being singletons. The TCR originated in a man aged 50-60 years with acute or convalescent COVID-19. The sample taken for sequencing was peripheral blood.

The CDR3 bases are TGCGCCAGCACCAACGACCAGGGGGCAGGTGGCTACACCTTC. It specifies CASTNDQGAGGYTF. V gene TRBV5-1 combines with J gene TRBJ1-2; TRBD1 agrees at 8 bases. The length of the CDR3 is 14 residues. With V trimmed by 6 bases and J by 7 bases, 11 bases remained unmatched. Germline V gene data show CDR1 as SGHRS and CDR2 as YFSETQ.